What follows are 14 T cell receptor beta chains derived from one specimen sequenced in a study of early T cells in non-severe SARS-CoV-2 infection. TCRdb redid the calling of the 5' RACE reads with MiXCR, one entry per CDR3 protein. Counted here are around 61,000 distinct CDR3 sequences, over 13% occurring once; the ten biggest clones make up 4.1%. The input for sequencing was whole blood, taken at baseline. These receptors were taken from an adult who was a healthcare worker with PCR-confirmed SARS-CoV-2 infection or an uninfected control (not recorded which).

A few counts support this clonotype. The chain has TRBV25-1 and TRBJ1-6; tentatively, D is TRBD1 (6 bases). This CDR3 is built from 15 residues. Germline assignment: CDR1 MGHDK and CDR2 SYGVNS. V lost 2 bases and J lost 11, with 16 bases in between. The CDR3 DNA sequence: TGTGCCAGCAGTGAAGAGGGCAGGGGAGAGACACCCCTCCACTTT. It translates to CASSEEGRGETPLHF.

This chain uses TRBV21-1 with TRBJ1-5; the D call in the table, TRBD1, was not verified against the DNA. TRBV21-1 is annotated as a pseudogene. CDR3 length: 21 amino acids. CDR3 bases: TGTGCCAGCAGCGGAAAAGGGCCGACAGGGGCGAGATCGAAAACCAATCAGCCCCAGCATTTT. Its protein is CASSGKGPTGARSKTNQPQHF.

The gene calls are TRBV30 and TRBJ1-6, with D uncertain. Germline CDR1 reads GTSNPN; CDR2 reads SVGIG (reference sequence). CDR3 length equals 14 residues. Trimming pared 2 bases from V and 8 bases from J, leaving 13 bases between. CDR3 loop: CAWSLYDRYSPLHF. CDR3 DNA: TGTGCCTGGAGTCTCTACGACCGTTATTCACCCCTCCACTTT.

This clonotype was detected only a few times. The chain joins TRBV7-2 to TRBJ2-2; the match to TRBD1 covers 8 bases. The CDR3 extends over 14 amino acids. V shed 5 bases and J 4 bases; nucleotides not matched to a gene: 3. Germline V lookup: CDR1 SGHTA, CDR2 FQGNSA. CDR3 sequence reads: CASSQTGGTGELFF. CDR3 bases: TGTGCCAGCAGCCAAACAGGGGGCACCGGGGAGCTGTTTTTT.

This clonotype was seen at least ten times. This sequence joins TRBV2 and TRBJ1-6, with TRBD1 matching over 8 bases. The CDR3 has 14 amino acids. V shed 1 base and J 9 bases; nucleotides not matched to a gene: 2. Germline values: CDR1 SNHLY, CDR2 FYNNEI. The CDR3 DNA sequence: TGTGCCAGCAGTGAAGGGACAGGGTTTTCACCCCTCCACTTT. This encodes CASSEGTGFSPLHF.

This clonotype was observed a handful of times. V usage is TRBV12-3 or TRBV12-4 and J usage is TRBJ1-5, with D perhaps TRBD1 (5 bases). Trimming took 4 bases from V and 7 from J, leaving 14 bases between them. The CDR3 runs 14 residues. In DNA form, the CDR3 reads TGTGCCAGCAGTTCCACGGAAGGGGCCCAGCCCCAGCATTTT. This sequence encodes CASSSTEGAQPQHF.

A few counts support this clonotype. V is TRBV5-6 and J is TRBJ2-2; 10 nucleotides line up with TRBD1. The length of the CDR3 is 16 residues. V shed 4 bases, J shed 5 bases, and the junction held 8 bases outside the gene matches. Germline V gene lookup returns CDR1 SGHDT and CDR2 YYEEEE. CDR3 protein: CASSIDRGRMTGELFF. The CDR3 nucleotides read TGTGCCAGCAGCATTGACAGGGGGCGCATGACCGGGGAGCTGTTTTTT.

V is TRBV20-1 and J is TRBJ2-1, with 9 bases identical to TRBD1. Trimming at V came to 5 bases and at J to 7 bases, leaving 9 bases not matched to a gene. Germline CDR1 and CDR2: DFQATT and SNEGSKA (reference sequence). This CDR3 has 14 residues. In DNA, the CDR3 is TGCAGTGCTCAGTCCCGGGACAGGGTAAATGAGCAGTTCTTC. This translates into CSAQSRDRVNEQFF.

J is TRBJ2-3 and V is TRBV28, with 10 bases that match TRBD2. The J segment lost 6 bases and the V segment lost 6 bases, leaving 12 bases of the junction unmatched. The CDR3 runs to 16 residues. Germline V lookup: CDR1 MDHEN, CDR2 SYDVKM. CDR3 coding DNA: TGTGCCAGCAGCAAGCTTCTAGCGGGAGATAAGGATACGCAGTATTTT. Translating it yields CASSKLLAGDKDTQYF.

J is TRBJ1-5 and V is TRBV27; a possible D gene is TRBD1 (5 bases). Trimming shortened V by 3 bases and J by 4 bases, and 13 bases separated the two germline ends. The CDR3 sequence is 15 residues long. The germline V gene encodes CDR1 MNHEY and CDR2 SMNVEV (reference sequence). This chain's CDR3 is CASSLSSGRNQPQHF. The CDR3 DNA reads TGTGCCAGCAGTTTGAGTTCAGGGAGGAATCAGCCCCAGCATTTT.

This rearrangement joins TRBV3-1 to TRBJ2-3; no definite D call. V shed 2 bases and J shed 1 base, with 13 bases lying between them. Germline-derived CDR1 and CDR2 are LGHDT and YNNKEL (reference sequence). CDR3 length: 16 residues. CDR3 amino acids: CASSQYLVAGTDTQYF. In nucleotides, the CDR3 is TGTGCCAGCAGCCAATATCTGGTAGCCGGCACAGATACGCAGTATTTT.

This clonotype was picked up many times. The V call is TRBV7-2, the J call TRBJ2-5, with 11 bases matching TRBD2. Trimming removed 8 bases from V and 1 base from J; junction bases left unmatched: 6. This CDR3 contains 15 residues. Germline assignment: CDR1 SGHTA and CDR2 FQGNSA. DNA of the CDR3: TGTGCCAGCGGGCTAGCGGGAGGTACCCAAGAGACCCAGTACTTC. As protein: CASGLAGGTQETQYF.

This clonotype was detected many times. The CDR3 nucleotides are TGTGCCAGCAGCACTCGGACAGGTAGCACCGACAACAATGAGCAGTTCTTC. Amino acid sequence: CASSTRTGSTDNNEQFF. The chain employs TRBV7-9 and TRBJ2-1, with 7 bases lining up with TRBD1. CDR3 length: 17 amino acids. J gave up 5 bases and V 5 bases, and 15 bases lay outside the gene matches. Germline V CDR1 and CDR2: SEHNR, FQNEAQ (reference sequence).

This clonotype is a singleton in its sample. The chain has TRBV15 and TRBJ1-4; 9 nucleotides align to TRBD1. CDR1 is LNHNV and CDR2 is YYDKDF in the germline V gene (reference sequence). V shed 5 bases, J shed 3 bases, and the junction held 4 bases outside the gene matches. This CDR3 comprises 15 residues. This CDR3 is CATSWGQGSNEKLFF. The CDR3 DNA follows: TGTGCCACCAGCTGGGGACAGGGATCTAATGAAAAACTGTTTTTT.